This T cell receptor beta chain comes out of a study of human T cells and chemical hapten exposure. In the original analysis: Samples had a median of 95,638 TCRs, ranging roughly 20,000 to 750,000. TCRdb reprocessed the RACE reads via MiXCR and lists one record per CDR3 protein. Here the V and J calls rest on TCRdb's processing, not on the authors' analysis. The top ten hold 2.5% to 3% of the sample, which has 75,000 to 100,000 distinct CDR3 sequences, 8.5% to 9% seen once. Study outcomes and limitations: The study found that DPC sensitization did not change TCRs above 1 in 1000 frequency.

Regarding time point: healthy volunteer bleed at 2 weeks. Extraction of total RNA was performed on unfractionated whole blood. With regard to this clonotype: The antigen remains undetermined.

Germline CDR1 reads SNHLY; CDR2 reads FYNNEI. This CDR3 contains 14 residues. V was clipped by 8 bases and J by 4 bases; unmatched bases: 6. Material for sequencing was whole blood. This clonotype was sampled from a female donor in good health. Some clones in this sample may be carry-over from other donors' samples. The chain has TRBV2 and TRBJ2-3, with 10 bases matching TRBD2. DNA for the CDR3: TGTGCCAGCGAAGGGACTAGCGTTCCAGATACGCAGTATTTT. This codes for CASEGTSVPDTQYF. The full variable domain, its missing parts supplied by reference TRBV2 and TRBJ2-3, is EPEVTQTPSHQVTQMGQEVILRCVPISNHLYFYWYRQILGQKVEFLVSFYNNEISEKSEIFDDQFSVERPDGSNFTLKIRSTKLEDSAMYFCASEGTSVPDTQYFGPGTRLTVL.